These 6 T cell receptor beta chains share one sample of origin, sequenced in a study of identifying expanded T cells in peripheral blood. Sequenced by immunoSEQ multiplex PCR; TCRdb stores in-frame clones only, minus some. In the table there are 100,000 to 110,000 clones, 75% to 90% of which are singletons. Sequenced: blood. These TCRs come from a person aged 18 to 70 in good health.

The rearrangement uses TRBV10-3 and TRBJ1-2; 9 nucleotides align to TRBD1. In germline, CDR1 is ENHRY, CDR2 SYGVKD. The CDR3 is 13 amino acids. V lost 2 bases, J lost 12 bases, and 7 bases stayed unmatched. The CDR3 spells CAISEVGTGPHTF. Written as DNA, the CDR3 is TGTGCCATCAGTGAGGTTGGGACAGGGCCGCACACCTTC.

This clone has a single count. The rearrangement uses TRBV7-2 and TRBJ1-1; D may be TRBD1 (5 bases). CDR3 length: 13 residues. In germline, CDR1 is SGHTA, CDR2 FQGNSA. With 2 bases removed from V and 3 bases from J, the gap between germline ends came to 7 bases. The CDR3 bases are TGTGCCAGCAGCTTACAGGGTTACACTGAAGCTTTCTTT. Translating it yields CASSLQGYTEAFF.

The chain has TRBV5-1 and TRBJ1-4; TRBD1 aligns across 8 bases. Trimming removed 6 bases from V and 6 bases from J; junction bases left unmatched: 10. There are 15 residues in the CDR3. From germline, CDR1 is SGHRS and CDR2 YFSETQ. CDR3 DNA sequence: TGCGCCAGCACCGCGACAGGGGAGGCGCATGAAAAACTGTTTTTT. Encoded protein: CASTATGEAHEKLFF.

The J gene is TRBJ1-5, the V gene TRBV10-3; D uncertain. V was trimmed by 2 bases and J by 1 base, leaving 3 bases between them. The germline V gene has CDR1 ENHRY and CDR2 SYGVKD. CDR3 length: 13 residues. The CDR3 sequence is CAISEESNQPQHF. The CDR3 region has the DNA TGTGCCATCAGTGAGGAGAGCAATCAGCCCCAGCATTTT.

V usage is TRBV5-1 and J usage is TRBJ1-1; 10 nucleotides agree with TRBD1. This CDR3 spans 16 amino acids. Trimming cost V 4 bases and J 4 bases; bases outside gene matches: 10. Germline V gives CDR1 SGHRS, CDR2 YFSETQ. The CDR3 loop reads CASSPHPGTGVTEAFF. As DNA, the CDR3 is TGCGCCAGCAGCCCCCACCCCGGGACAGGGGTCACTGAAGCTTTCTTT.

This clone has only one observation. The chain combines TRBV13 with TRBJ1-2; 9 bases map to TRBD1. V was clipped by 5 bases and J by 8 bases; unmatched bases: 15. CDR1 is PRHDT and CDR2 is FYEKMQ in the germline V gene (reference sequence). The CDR3 loop spans 16 amino acids. CDR3 region: CASSPVPGQGIDGYTF. Here the CDR3 DNA reads TGTGCCAGCAGCCCCGTTCCGGGACAGGGTATCGACGGCTACACCTTC. Complete variable domain (other parts from reference TRBV13 and TRBJ1-2): AAGVIQSPRHLIKEKRETATLKCYPIPRHDTVYWYQQGPGQDPQFLISFYEKMQSDKGSIPDRFSAQQFSDYHSELNMSSLELGDSALYFCASSPVPGQGIDGYTFGSGTRLTVV.